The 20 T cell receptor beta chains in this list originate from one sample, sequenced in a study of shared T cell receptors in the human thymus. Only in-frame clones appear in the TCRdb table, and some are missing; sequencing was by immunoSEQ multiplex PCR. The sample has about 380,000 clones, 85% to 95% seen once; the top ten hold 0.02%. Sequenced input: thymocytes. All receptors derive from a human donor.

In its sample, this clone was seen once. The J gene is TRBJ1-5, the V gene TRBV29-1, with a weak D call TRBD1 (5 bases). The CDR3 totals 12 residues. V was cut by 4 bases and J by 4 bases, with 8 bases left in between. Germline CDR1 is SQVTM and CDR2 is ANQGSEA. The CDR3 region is CSVGGPNQPQHF. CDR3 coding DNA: TGCAGCGTTGGGGGCCCGAATCAGCCCCAGCATTTT.

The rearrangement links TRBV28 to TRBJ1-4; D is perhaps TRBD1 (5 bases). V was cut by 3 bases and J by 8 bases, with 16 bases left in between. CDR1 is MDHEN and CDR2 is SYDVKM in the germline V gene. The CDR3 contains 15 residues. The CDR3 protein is CASSFEGKKHEKLFF. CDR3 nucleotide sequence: TGTGCCAGCAGTTTTGAGGGGAAAAAACACGAAAAACTGTTTTTT.

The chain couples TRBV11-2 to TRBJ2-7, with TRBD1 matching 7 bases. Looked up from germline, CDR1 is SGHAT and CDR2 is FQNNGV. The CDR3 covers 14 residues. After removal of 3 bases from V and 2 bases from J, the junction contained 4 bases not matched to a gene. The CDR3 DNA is TGTGCCAGCAGCTTCGGGACAGCAGCCTACGAGCAGTACTTC. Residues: CASSFGTAAYEQYF.

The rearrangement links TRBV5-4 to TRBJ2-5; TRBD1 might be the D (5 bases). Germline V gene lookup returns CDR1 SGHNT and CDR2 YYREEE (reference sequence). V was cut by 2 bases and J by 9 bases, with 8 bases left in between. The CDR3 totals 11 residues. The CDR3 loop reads CASSFEGAQYF. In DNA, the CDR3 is TGTGCCAGCAGCTTTGAAGGGGCCCAGTACTTC.

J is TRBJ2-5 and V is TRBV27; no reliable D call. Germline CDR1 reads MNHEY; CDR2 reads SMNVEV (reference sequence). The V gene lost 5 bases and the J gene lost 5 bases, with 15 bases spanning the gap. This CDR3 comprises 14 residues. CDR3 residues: CASSLVGVGETQYF. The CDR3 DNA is TGTGCCAGCAGTCTCGTCGGCGTGGGGGAGACCCAGTACTTC.

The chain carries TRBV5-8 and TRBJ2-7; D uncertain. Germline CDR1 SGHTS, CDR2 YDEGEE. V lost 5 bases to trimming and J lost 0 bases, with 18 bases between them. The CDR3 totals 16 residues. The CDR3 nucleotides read TGTGCCAGCAGTTTATACCTGGGCAGCTACTCCTACGAGCAGTACTTC. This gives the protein CASSLYLGSYSYEQYF.

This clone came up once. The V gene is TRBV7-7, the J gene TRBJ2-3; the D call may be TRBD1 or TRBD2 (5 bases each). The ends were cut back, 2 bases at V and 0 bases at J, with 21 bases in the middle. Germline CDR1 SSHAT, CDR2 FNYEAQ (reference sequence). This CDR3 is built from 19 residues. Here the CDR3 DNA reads TGTGCCAGCAGCTTACCCGGGGCCGTATACAACCCCAGCACAGATACGCAGTATTTT. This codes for CASSLPGAVYNPSTDTQYF.

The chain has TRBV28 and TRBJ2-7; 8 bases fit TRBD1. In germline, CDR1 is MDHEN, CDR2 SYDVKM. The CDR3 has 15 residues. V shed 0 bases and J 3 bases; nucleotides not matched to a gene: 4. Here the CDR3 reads CASSLCKGQDYEQYF. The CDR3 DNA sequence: TGTGCCAGCAGTTTATGCAAGGGACAGGACTACGAGCAGTACTTC.

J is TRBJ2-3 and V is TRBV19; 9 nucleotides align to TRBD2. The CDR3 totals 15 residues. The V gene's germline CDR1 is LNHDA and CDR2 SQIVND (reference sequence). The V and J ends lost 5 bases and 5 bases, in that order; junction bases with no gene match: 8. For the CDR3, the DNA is TGTGCCAGTAGTCGGTTGGCGGGAGGGGAAGATACGCAGTATTTT. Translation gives CASSRLAGGEDTQYF.

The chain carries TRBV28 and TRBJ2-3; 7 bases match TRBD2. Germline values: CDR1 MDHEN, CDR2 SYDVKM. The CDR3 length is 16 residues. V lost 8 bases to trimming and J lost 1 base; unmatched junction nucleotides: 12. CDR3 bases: TGTGCCAGCCAACCTTTCGGGGGAGGGGGCACAGATACGCAGTATTTT. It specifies CASQPFGGGGTDTQYF.

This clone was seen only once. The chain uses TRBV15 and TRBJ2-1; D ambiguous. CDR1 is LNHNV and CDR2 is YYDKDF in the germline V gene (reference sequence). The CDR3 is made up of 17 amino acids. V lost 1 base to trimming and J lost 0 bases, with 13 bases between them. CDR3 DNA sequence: TGTGCCACCAGCAGAGCTGGTCTAACGAGCTCCTACAATGAGCAGTTCTTC. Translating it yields CATSRAGLTSSYNEQFF.

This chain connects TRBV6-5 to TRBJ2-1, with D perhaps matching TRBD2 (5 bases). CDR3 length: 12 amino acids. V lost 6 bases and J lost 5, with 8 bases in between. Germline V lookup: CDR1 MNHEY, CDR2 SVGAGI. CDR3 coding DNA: TGTGCCAGCAGCGACTATAACAATGAGCAGTTCTTC. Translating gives CASSDYNNEQFF.

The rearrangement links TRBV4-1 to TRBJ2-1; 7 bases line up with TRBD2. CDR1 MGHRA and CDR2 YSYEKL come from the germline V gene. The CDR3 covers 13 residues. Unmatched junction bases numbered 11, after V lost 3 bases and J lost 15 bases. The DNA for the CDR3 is TGCGCCAGCAGCCAGACTGGGACTACCCCTAGGTTCTTC. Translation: CASSQTGTTPRFF.

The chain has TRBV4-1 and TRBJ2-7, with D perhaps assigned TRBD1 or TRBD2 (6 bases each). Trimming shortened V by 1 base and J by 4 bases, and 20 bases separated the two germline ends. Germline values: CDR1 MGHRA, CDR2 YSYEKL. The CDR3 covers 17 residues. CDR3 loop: CASSQVPRGRGDYEQYF. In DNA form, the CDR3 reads TGCGCCAGCAGCCAAGTCCCAAGGGGAAGGGGGGATTACGAGCAGTACTTC.

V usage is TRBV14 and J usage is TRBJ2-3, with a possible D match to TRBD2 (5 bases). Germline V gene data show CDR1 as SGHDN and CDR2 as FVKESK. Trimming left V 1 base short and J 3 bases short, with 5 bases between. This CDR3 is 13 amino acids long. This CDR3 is CASSQAGTDTQYF. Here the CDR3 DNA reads TGTGCCAGCAGCCAAGCGGGAACAGATACGCAGTATTTT.

The CDR3 DNA sequence: TGTGCCAGCAGCCCAGGGGGTAGCCCCTACGAGCAGTACTTC. Translating gives CASSPGGSPYEQYF. This rearrangement joins TRBV27 to TRBJ2-7, with 7 bases matching TRBD1. The CDR3 loop spans 14 amino acids. The germline gives CDR1 MNHEY, CDR2 SMNVEV (reference sequence). Trimming at V came to 6 bases and at J to 2 bases, leaving 7 bases not matched to a gene.

Written as DNA, the CDR3 is TGTGCCACCAGCTGCGGAAAGGCGGATCAGGGCGGATTTTCGGGAAACACCATATATTTT. Amino acid sequence: CATSCGKADQGGFSGNTIYF. V is TRBV15 and J is TRBJ1-3, with D perhaps TRBD1 (5 bases). Germline CDR1 and CDR2: LNHNV and YYDKDF (reference sequence). With 5 bases removed from V and 4 bases from J, the gap between germline ends came to 30 bases. The CDR3 extends over 20 amino acids. Full variable domain (remainder filled in from reference TRBV15 and TRBJ1-3): DAMVIQNPRYQVTQFGKPVTLSCSQTLNHNVMYWYQQKSSQAPKLLFHYYDKDFNNEADTPDNFQSRRPNTSFCFLDIRSPGLGDTAMYLCATSCGKADQGGFSGNTIYFGEGSWLTVV.

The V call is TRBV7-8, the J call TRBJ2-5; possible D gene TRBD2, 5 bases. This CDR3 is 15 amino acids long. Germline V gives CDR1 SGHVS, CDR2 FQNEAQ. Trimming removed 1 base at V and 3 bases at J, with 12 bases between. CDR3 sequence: CASSLVLTGKETQYF. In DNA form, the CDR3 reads TGTGCCAGCAGCTTAGTTCTAACCGGGAAAGAGACCCAGTACTTC.

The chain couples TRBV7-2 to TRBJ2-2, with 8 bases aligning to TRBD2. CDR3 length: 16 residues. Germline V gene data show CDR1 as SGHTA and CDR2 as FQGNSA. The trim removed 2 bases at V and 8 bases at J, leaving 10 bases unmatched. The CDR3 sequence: CASSLISGSCVGELFF. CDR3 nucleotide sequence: TGTGCCAGCAGCTTAATAAGCGGGAGTTGTGTAGGGGAGCTGTTTTTT.

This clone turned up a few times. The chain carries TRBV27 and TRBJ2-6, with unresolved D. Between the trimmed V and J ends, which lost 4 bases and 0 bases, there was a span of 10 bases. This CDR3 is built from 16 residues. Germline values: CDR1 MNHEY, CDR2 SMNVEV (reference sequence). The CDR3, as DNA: TGTGCCAGCAGTTCGGACGGAACCTCTGGGGCCAACGTCCTGACTTTC. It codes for CASSSDGTSGANVLTF.